This TCR beta chain appears in the sequencing data of a study of blood T cells in healthy people across ages. About this clonotype: Its specificity is unknown.

General study points: Percentage of naive T cells showed a strong correlation with TCR beta diversity. Significant beta diversity loss was already apparent by age around 40, declining roughly linearly.

Sample-barcoded 5' priming and a J-beta primer mix drove a second PCR of roughly 7 to 11 cycles. TCRdb processed the 5' RACE reads anew with MiXCR; each CDR3 protein has one entry. The sample consists of hundreds of thousands of distinct CDR3 sequences, under 70% of them appearing once. Germline V lookup: CDR1 MDHEN, CDR2 SYDVKM. The CDR3 consists of 13 residues. V was trimmed by 6 bases and J by 0 bases, leaving 5 bases between them. Source material: blood. The chain joins TRBV28 to TRBJ1-4; D is unclear. The TCR originated in a man aged 55-75 years in good health. The CDR3 DNA reads TGTGCCAGCAGGGCTGCAACTAATGAAAAACTGTTTTTT. This sequence encodes CASRAATNEKLFF. The whole variable domain, filled in from reference TRBV28 and TRBJ1-4, reads DVKVTQSSRYLVKRTGEKVFLECVQDMDHENMFWYRQDPGLGLRLIYFSYDVKMKEKGDIPEGYSVSREKKERFSLILESASTNQTSMYLCASRAATNEKLFFGSGTQLSVL.